The 8 T cell receptor beta chains listed next were all sequenced from one sample in a study of CD8+CD57+ T cells in acquired aplastic anemia. For CDR3 and TCR beta VDJ profiling, genomic DNA was the template used. MiXCR was run by TCRdb on the reads, yielding one entry per CDR3 protein. The sample shows over 100,000 distinct CDR3 sequences, around two fifths of them seen only once. The specimen sequenced was sorted CD4+, CD8+, or CD8+CD57+ T cells (not recorded which) from PBMCs. All receptors derive from a human donor in good health, serving as a control.

This clonotype has a count of ten or more. The rearrangement joins TRBV30 to TRBJ1-1; TRBD1 matches 7 bases. V lost 0 bases and J lost 9; bases outside the gene matches: 7. Germline V gene data show CDR1 as GTSNPN and CDR2 as SVGIG (reference sequence). The CDR3 totals 13 residues. The CDR3 DNA reads as TGTGCCTGGAGTGTTGATGAGGGACAGAAAGCTTTCTTT. This codes for CAWSVDEGQKAFF. Full variable domain (missing parts from reference TRBV30 and TRBJ1-1): SQTIHQWPATLVQPVGSPLSLECTVEGTSNPNLYWYRQAAGRGLQLLFYSVGIGQISSEVPQNLSASRPQDRQFILSSKKLLLSDSGFYLCAWSVDEGQKAFFGQGTRLTVV.

This rearrangement joins TRBV27 to TRBJ1-5; D is uncertain. Germline CDR1 and CDR2: MNHEY and SMNVEV (reference sequence). There are 17 residues in the CDR3. V was cut by 4 bases and J by 0 bases, with 16 bases left in between. The CDR3 region has the DNA TGTGCCAGCAGTTCCCGACCGACTAGCTATAGCAATCAGCCCCAGCATTTT. It encodes CASSSRPTSYSNQPQHF.

This clonotype was recorded a few times. A much larger clone sits a single nucleotide away, making a read error possible. The V gene is TRBV11-2, the J gene TRBJ2-1, with 14 bases identical to TRBD2. V was clipped by 0 bases and J by 12 bases; unmatched bases: 7. The germline CDR1 and CDR2 sequences are SGHAT and FQNNGV. The CDR3 contains 16 residues. The CDR3 region has the DNA TGTGCCAGCAGCTTAGATCGGACTAGCGGGAGGATGGGGCAGTTCTTC. This gives the protein CASSLDRTSGRMGQFF.

The chain is built from TRBV15 and TRBJ2-5; the D gene is possibly TRBD1 (6 bases). The germline gives CDR1 LNHNV, CDR2 YYDKDF (reference sequence). V gave up 4 bases and J gave up 2 bases, with 20 bases separating them. The CDR3 is 17 residues long. CDR3 sequence reads: CATSTLTRDTRQETQYF. CDR3 DNA: TGTGCCACCAGCACATTAACCCGGGACACGAGACAAGAGACCCAGTACTTC.

Worth noting for this clonotype: This may come from a read error, since a much larger clone is one base off. V is TRBV3-1 and J is TRBJ2-3, with TRBD1 identical over 7 bases. The last part of the DNA fits TRBJ1-5 better; the J call may be wrong. Per the germline V gene, CDR1 is LGHDT and CDR2 is YNNKEL (reference sequence). The CDR3 spans 14 residues. This CDR3 is CASSQDEGTDTQHF. Here the CDR3 DNA reads TGTGCCAGCAGCCAAGATGAAGGGACAGATACGCAGCATTTT.

The chain employs TRBV20-1 and TRBJ1-2, with 9 positions matching TRBD1. The junction had 3 bases not matched to a gene; V was cut back by 0 bases and J by 7 bases. CDR3 size: 13 residues. The V gene's germline CDR1 is DFQATT and CDR2 SNEGSKA (reference sequence). This chain's CDR3 is CSAREGTGSGYTF. In nucleotides, the CDR3 is TGCAGTGCTAGAGAAGGGACAGGGAGTGGCTACACCTTC.

Details on this clonotype: A much larger clone is a single base away; this may be a read error. The chain has TRBV6-1 and TRBJ1-1; D is ambiguous. V was cut by 5 bases and J by 3 bases, with 13 bases left in between. There are 14 residues in the CDR3. Looked up from germline, CDR1 is MNHNS and CDR2 is SASEGT. This CDR3 is CASSITDADTEAFF. As DNA, the CDR3 is TGTGCCAGCAGTATAACGGACGCGGACACTGAAGCTTTCTTT.

This chain connects TRBV24-1 to TRBJ2-7, with 9 bases matching TRBD1. The CDR3 is 15 residues long. Germline CDR1 reads KGHDR; CDR2 reads SFDVKD. The junction had 6 bases not matched to a gene; V was cut back by 4 bases and J by 3 bases. The CDR3: CATSDPTGGGYEQYF. Written as DNA, the CDR3 is TGTGCCACCAGTGACCCTACAGGGGGCGGCTACGAGCAGTACTTC.